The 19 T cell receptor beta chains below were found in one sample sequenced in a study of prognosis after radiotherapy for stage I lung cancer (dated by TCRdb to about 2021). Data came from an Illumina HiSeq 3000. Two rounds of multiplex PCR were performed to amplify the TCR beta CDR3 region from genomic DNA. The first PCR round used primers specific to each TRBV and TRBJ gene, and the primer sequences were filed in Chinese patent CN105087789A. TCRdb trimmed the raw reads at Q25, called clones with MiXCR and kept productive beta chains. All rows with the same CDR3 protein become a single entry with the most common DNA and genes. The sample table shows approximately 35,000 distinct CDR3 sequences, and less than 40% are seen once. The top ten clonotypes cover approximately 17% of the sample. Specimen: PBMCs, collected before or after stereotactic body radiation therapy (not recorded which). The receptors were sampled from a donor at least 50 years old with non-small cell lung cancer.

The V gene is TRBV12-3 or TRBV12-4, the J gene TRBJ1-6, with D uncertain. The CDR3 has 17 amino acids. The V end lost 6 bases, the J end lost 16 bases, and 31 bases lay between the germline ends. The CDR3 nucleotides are TGTGCCAGCAGGCCTCGTGGATCGGAGTCTTATAATTCACATCTCCACTTT. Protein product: CASRPRGSESYNSHLHF.

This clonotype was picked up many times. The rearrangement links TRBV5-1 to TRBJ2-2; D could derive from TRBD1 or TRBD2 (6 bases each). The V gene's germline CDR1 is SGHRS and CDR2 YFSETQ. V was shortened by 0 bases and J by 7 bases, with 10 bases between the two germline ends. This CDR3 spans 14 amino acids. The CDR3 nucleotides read TGCGCCAGCAGCTTGGAGGGGGGTTACGGGGAGCTGTTTTTT. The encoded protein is CASSLEGGYGELFF.

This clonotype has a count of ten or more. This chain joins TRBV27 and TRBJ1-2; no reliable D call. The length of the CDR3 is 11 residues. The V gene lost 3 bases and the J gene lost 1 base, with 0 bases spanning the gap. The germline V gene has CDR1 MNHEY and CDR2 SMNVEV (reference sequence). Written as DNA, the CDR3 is TGTGCCAGCAGTTTTAACTATGGCTACACCTTC. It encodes CASSFNYGYTF.

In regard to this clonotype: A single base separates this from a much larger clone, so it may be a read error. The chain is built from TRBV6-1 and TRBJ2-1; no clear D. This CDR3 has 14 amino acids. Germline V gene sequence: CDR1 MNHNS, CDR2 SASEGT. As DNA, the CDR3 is TGTGCCAGCACCCCCGGACCCTCCTACAATGAGCAGTTATTC. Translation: CASTPGPSYNEQLF.

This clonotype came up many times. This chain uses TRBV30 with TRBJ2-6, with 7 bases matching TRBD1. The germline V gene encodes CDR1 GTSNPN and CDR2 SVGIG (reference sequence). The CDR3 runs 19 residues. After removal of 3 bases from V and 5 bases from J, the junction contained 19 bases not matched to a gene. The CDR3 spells CAWSSKRDRVYQRANVLTF. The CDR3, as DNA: TGTGCCTGGAGCAGTAAACGGGACAGAGTATACCAGCGGGCCAACGTCCTGACTTTC.

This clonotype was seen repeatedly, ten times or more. CDR3 sequence (DNA): TGTGCCAGCAGAAAGTTAGGGTTAGAGGATGAGCAGTTCTTC. It encodes CASRKLGLEDEQFF. The chain joins TRBV6-1 to TRBJ2-1; D unclear. Germline CDR1 reads MNHNS; CDR2 reads SASEGT. Trimming pared 6 bases from V and 8 bases from J, leaving 17 bases between. This CDR3 has 14 residues.

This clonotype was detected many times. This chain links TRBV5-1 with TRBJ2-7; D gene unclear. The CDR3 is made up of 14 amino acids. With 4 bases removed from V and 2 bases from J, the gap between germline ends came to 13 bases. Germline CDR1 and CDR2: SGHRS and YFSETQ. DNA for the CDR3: TGCGCCAGCAGCCGCACGACCGAACCCTACGAGCAGTACTTC. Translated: CASSRTTEPYEQYF.

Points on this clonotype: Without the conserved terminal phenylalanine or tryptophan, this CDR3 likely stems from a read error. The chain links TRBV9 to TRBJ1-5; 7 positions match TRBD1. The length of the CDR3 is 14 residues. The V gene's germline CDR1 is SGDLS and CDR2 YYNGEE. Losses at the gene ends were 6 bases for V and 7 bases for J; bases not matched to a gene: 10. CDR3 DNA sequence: TGTGCCAGCATCTCACGACAGGGCGGGCAGCCCCAGCATCTT. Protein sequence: CASISRQGGQPQHL.

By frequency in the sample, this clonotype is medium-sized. The CDR3 nucleotides read TGTGCCAGCAGCCTAGGGACAGGGAGTCAGCCCCAGCATTTT. Amino acids: CASSLGTGSQPQHF. This rearrangement joins TRBV6-1 to TRBJ1-5; 9 bases match TRBD1. This CDR3 region has 14 residues. CDR1 and CDR2 (germline): MNHNS, SASEGT. The junction had 6 bases not matched to a gene; V was cut back by 6 bases and J by 6 bases.

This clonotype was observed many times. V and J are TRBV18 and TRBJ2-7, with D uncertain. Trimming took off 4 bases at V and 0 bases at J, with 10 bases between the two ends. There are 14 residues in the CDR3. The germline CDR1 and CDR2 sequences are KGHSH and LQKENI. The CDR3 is CASSRGRGSYEQYF. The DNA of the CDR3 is TGTGCCAGCTCACGTGGACGCGGCTCCTACGAGCAGTACTTC.

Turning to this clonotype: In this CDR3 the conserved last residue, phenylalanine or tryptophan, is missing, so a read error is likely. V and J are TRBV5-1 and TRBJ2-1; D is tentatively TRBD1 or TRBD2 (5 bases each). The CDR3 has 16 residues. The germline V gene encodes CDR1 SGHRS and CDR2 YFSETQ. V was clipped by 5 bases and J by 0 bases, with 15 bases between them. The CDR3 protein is CASRLGPSSSYNEQFS. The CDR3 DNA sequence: TGCGCCAGCAGACTGGGACCGTCGAGCTCCTACAATGAGCAGTTCTCC.

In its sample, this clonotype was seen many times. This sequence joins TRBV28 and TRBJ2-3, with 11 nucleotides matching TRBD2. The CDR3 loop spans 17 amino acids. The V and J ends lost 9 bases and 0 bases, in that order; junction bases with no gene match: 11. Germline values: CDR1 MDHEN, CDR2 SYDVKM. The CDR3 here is CASGGTSGRTSTDTQYF. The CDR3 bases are TGTGCCAGTGGGGGGACTAGCGGAAGGACTAGCACAGATACGCAGTATTTT.

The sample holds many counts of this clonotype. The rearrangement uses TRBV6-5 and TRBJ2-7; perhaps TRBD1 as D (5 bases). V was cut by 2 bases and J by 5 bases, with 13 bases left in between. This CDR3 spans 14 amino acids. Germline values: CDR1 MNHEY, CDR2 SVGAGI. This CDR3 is CASSYGALTDEQYF. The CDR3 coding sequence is TGTGCCAGCAGTTACGGGGCGTTGACGGACGAGCAGTACTTC.

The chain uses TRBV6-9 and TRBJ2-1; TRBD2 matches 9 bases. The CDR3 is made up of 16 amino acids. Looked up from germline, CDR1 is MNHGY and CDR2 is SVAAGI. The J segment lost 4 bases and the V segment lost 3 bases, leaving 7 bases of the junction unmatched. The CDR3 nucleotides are TGTGCCAGCAGTTACTCCTCTAGCGGGAAGTACAATGAGCAGTTCTTC. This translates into CASSYSSSGKYNEQFF.

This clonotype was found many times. In DNA, the CDR3 is TGTGCCAGCAGCCGTAGCGGGCCCGAAACAGATACGCAGTATTTT. Protein: CASSRSGPETDTQYF. The chain has TRBV11-3 and TRBJ2-3; 7 bases line up with TRBD2. Germline CDR1 and CDR2: SGHNT and YENEEA. V trimming: 5 bases; J trimming: 3 bases; junction bases outside the gene matches: 8. The CDR3 sequence is 15 residues long.

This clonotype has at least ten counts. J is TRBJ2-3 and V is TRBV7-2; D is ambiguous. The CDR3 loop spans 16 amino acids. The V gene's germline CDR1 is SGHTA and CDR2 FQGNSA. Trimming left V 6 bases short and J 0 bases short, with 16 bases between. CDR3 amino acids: CASSRTGGRSTDTQYF. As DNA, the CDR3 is TGTGCCAGCAGTCGAACGGGTGGTCGGAGCACAGATACGCAGTATTTT.

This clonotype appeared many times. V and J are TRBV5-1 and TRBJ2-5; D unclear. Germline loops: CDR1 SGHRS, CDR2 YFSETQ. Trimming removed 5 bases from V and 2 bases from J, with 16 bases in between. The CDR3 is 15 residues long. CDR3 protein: CASSSIVLGQETQYF. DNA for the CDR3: TGCGCCAGCAGTTCCATAGTGCTAGGGCAAGAGACCCAGTACTTC.

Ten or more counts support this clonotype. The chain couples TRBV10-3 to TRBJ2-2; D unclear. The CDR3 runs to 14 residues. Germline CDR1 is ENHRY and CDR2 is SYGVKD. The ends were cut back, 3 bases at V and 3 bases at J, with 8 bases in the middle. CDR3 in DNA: TGTGCCATCAGTGATCTTGGCGACACCGGGGAGCTGTTTTTT. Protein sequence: CAISDLGDTGELFF.

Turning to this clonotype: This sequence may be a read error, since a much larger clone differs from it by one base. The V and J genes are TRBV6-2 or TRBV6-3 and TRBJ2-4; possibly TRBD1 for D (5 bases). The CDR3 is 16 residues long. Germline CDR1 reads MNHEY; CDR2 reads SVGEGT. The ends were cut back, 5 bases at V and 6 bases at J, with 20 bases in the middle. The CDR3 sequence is CASSEAVQADTNIQYF. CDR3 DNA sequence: TGTGCCAGCAGTGAAGCTGTACAGGCCGACACAAACATTCAGTACTTC.